This T cell receptor (beta chain) stems from a study of human T cells and chemical hapten exposure. Study-wide background: Mostly female patients had alopecia areata, totalis or universalis. Study-wide points: The formation of large CDR3 similarity clusters by expanded TCRs significantly exceeded that of controls. Having alopecia, the donors may differ immunologically from healthy people.

In this sample, this clonotype turned up a few times. Its antigen is unknown. Deletions cut 5 bases from V and 0 bases from J, with 14 bases between. Looked up from germline, CDR1 is MNHEY and CDR2 is SMNVEV (reference sequence). This CDR3 contains 17 residues. TCRdb used MiXCR to reprocess the RACE reads, holding one entry per CDR3 protein. There are approximately 50,000 distinct CDR3 sequences in the sample; about 9.6% occur only once, and approximately 10% lies in the top ten. Time point noted: pre-sensitization, week 0. Described treatment: therapeutic diphenylcyclopropenone sensitization with weekly scalp DPC. RNA extraction used unfractionated whole blood as the source of total RNA.

This specimen consisted of whole blood, obtained in connection with sensitization to the hapten diphenylcyclopropenone (DPC). The TCR originated in a woman in her twenties or thirties with alopecia areata. Some clones in this sample may be carry-over from other donors' samples. The rearrangement links TRBV27 to TRBJ1-6; D is unclear. The CDR3 DNA reads as TGTGCCAGCAGTAGAAAATTAGAAGGCTCCTATAATTCACCCCTCCACTTT. This codes for CASSRKLEGSYNSPLHF.